Reported below is one T cell receptor beta chain. This entry comes from a study of shared clonotypes between healthy human individuals. Scientists sequenced DNA from unsorted PBMC on ten immunoSEQ deep assay plates. Assay used: immunoSEQ multiplex PCR; TCRdb lists only in-frame clones, some missing. The data hold some 470,000 clones, with 76% observed a single time. The CDR3 is 15 amino acids. CDR1 is SGHVS, CDR2 FNYEAQ, per germline. The V and J ends lost 1 base and 7 bases respectively, with 13 bases between them. Material: PBMCs. This TCR derives from a woman between 40 and 50 years old in good health. Some clones in this sample may be carry-over from other donors' samples. The genes are TRBV7-6 and TRBJ2-2; D call uncertain. The CDR3, as DNA: TGTGCCAGCAGCTTAGTTCAGTCCGGCGACGGGGAGCTGTTTTTT. Translation gives CASSLVQSGDGELFF.